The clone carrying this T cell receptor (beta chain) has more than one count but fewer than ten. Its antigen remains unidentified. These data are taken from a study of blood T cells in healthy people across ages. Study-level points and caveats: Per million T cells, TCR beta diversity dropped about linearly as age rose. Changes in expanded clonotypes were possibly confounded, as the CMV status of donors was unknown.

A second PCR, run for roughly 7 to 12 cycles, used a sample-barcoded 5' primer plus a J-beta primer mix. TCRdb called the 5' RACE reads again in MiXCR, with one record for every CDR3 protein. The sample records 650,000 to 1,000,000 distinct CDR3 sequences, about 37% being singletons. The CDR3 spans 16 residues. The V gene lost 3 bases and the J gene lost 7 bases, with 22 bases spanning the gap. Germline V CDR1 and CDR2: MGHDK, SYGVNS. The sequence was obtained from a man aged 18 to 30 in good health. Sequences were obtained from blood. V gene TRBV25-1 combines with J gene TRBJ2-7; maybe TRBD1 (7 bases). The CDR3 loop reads CASSDSGGPGYNEQYF. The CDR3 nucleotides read TGTGCCAGCAGTGACTCAGGGGGGCCCGGCTACAATGAGCAGTACTTC.